The T cell receptor (beta chain) described here comes from a study of blood T cell repertoires in COVID-19. The protocol was immunoSEQ multiplex PCR, while the TCRdb copy is restricted to in-frame clones and leaves out a portion. The sample carries roughly 230,000 clones, roughly 85% recorded once. Germline CDR1 SGHRS, CDR2 YFSETQ. This CDR3 contains 15 residues. Trimming cost V 3 bases and J 3 bases; bases outside gene matches: 7. The sample comprised peripheral blood. The receptor was isolated from a woman older than 75 with acute or convalescent COVID-19. This chain links TRBV5-1 with TRBJ2-7; 9 positions agree with TRBD1. As DNA, the CDR3 is TGCGCCAGCAGCTCAACATCGACAGGGGGCTACGAGCAGTACTTC. It encodes CASSSTSTGGYEQYF.